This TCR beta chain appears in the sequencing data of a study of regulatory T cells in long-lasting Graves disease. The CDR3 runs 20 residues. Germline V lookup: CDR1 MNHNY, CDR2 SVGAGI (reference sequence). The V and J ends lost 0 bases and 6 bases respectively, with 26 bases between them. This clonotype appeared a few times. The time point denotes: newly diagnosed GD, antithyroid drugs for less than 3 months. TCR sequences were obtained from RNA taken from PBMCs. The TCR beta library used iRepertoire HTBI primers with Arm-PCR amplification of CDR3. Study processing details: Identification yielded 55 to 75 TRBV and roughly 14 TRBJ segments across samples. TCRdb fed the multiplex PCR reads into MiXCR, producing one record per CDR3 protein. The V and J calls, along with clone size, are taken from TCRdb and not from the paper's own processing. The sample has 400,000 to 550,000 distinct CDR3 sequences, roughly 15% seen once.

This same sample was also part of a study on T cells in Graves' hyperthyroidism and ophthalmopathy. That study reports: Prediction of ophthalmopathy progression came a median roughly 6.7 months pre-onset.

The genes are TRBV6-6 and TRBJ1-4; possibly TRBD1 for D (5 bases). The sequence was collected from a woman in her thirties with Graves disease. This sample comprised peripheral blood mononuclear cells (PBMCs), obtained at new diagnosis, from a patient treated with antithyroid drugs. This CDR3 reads CASSYSRYAREAGGYEKLFF. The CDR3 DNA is TGTGCCAGCAGTTACTCGAGATACGCCCGTGAGGCCGGGGGTTATGAAAAACTGTTTTTT.